This T cell receptor beta chain came from a study of long-term antiretroviral therapy in people with HIV. Points on this clone: Its antigen remains unidentified.

Investigators performed immunoSEQ version v3.0 at survey level. Per-sample targets for sequencing were roughly 40,000-55,000 T-cell genomes. Assay: immunoSEQ multiplex PCR; the TCRdb copy retains only in-frame clones and omits some. Found here are 30,000 to 35,000 clones, about four fifths of them singletons; the top ten hold roughly 3.1%. V shed 5 bases and J shed 3 bases, with 14 bases lying between them. Germline V gene sequence: CDR1 SGHNT, CDR2 YYREEE (reference sequence). The CDR3 is 14 residues long. Notes on the study in general: Clonal expansions arising prior to ART prevailed in the repertoire at every time point. Increased diversity was seen after ART, yet it remained lower than in transplant donor controls. Specimens of blood were obtained during about 2004 to 2017, possibly under older ART regimens.

The material was unsorted PBMCs, obtained 1.9 years after starting antiretroviral therapy. The clonotype originates from a man aged 18 to 29 with HIV. The chain has TRBV5-4 and TRBJ2-5; D possibly corresponds to TRBD2 (7 bases). The CDR3 DNA reads as TGTGCCAGCAGATGGGGGGGCGGGGAAGAGACCCAGTACTTC. This gives the protein CASRWGGGEETQYF.